The T cell receptor (beta chain) under discussion was sequenced for a study of T cell responses to AZD1222 COVID-19 vaccine. This clone was seen only a few times. The data were produced by immunoSEQ multiplex PCR, yet TCRdb's version contains in-frame clones alone and is incomplete. The sample contains over 90,000 clones, more than 85% of which appear only once. The V end lost 5 bases, the J end lost 1 base, and 5 bases lay between the germline ends. The V gene's germline CDR1 is DFQATT and CDR2 SNEGSKA (reference sequence). The CDR3 has 11 amino acids. The sequencing here drew on peripheral blood, taken on day 0 of AZD1222 vaccination. This TCR was recovered from an adult in good health. V and J are TRBV20-1 and TRBJ1-2; D ambiguous. The CDR3 here is CSAPFNYGYTF. In nucleotides, the CDR3 is TGCAGTGCTCCGTTTAACTATGGCTACACCTTC.